This paragraph reports one TCR beta chain. The trim removed 4 bases at V and 1 base at J, leaving 10 bases unmatched. The CDR3 covers 16 residues. Looked up from germline, CDR1 is SGHRS and CDR2 is YFSETQ. Source study methods: Amplification of reference gene primers was used by the study to estimate nucleated cell counts. Only in-frame clones appear in the TCRdb table, and some are missing; sequencing was by immunoSEQ multiplex PCR. The V and J calls and clone size were taken over from that table, and D and trimming were inferred from the DNA. The sample carries more than 85,000 clones, around nine tenths recorded once. The sample originates from a study of blood T cell repertoires in COVID-19. The wider study: Sites across the United States, Italy and Spain contributed samples from acute and convalescent COVID-19. T cells, B-cell-depleted T cells, or PBMCs provided the cDNA or gDNA that served as material.

The source material was peripheral blood. This chain joins TRBV5-1 and TRBJ2-5, with TRBD1 matching over 7 bases. The sequence was collected from a man aged 50-60 years with active COVID-19. CDR3: CASSVTGERFQETQYF. As DNA, the CDR3 is TGCGCCAGCAGCGTTACAGGGGAGAGATTCCAAGAGACCCAGTACTTC.